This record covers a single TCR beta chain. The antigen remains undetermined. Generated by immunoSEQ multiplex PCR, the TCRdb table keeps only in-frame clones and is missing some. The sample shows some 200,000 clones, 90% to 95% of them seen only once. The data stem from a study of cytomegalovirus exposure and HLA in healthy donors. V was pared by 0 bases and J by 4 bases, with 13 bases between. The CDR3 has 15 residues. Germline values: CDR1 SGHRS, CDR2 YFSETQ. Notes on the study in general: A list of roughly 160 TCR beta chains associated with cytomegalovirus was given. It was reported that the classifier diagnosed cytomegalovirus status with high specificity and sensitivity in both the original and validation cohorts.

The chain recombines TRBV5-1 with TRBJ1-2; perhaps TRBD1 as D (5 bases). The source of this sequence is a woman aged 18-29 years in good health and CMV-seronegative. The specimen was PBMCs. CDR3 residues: CASSLVPGMGYGYTF. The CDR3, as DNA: TGCGCCAGCAGCTTGGTACCAGGGATGGGCTATGGCTACACCTTC.